The text below deals with one T cell receptor (beta chain). Its antigen target is currently unknown. No base-level quality is on record; no much larger clone is a single base apart. The sample comes from a study of blood T cell repertoires in COVID-19 (dated by TCRdb to between 2020 and 2021). About the full investigation: Samples covering the acute and convalescent phases of COVID-19 were provided by collaborators in the United States, Italy and Spain. A freely available public database, intended as a resource for researchers studying the immune response to SARS-CoV-2, is where the repertoires were released. Subjects who had been exposed to COVID-19, were actively infected with it, or had recovered from it provided the deeply sampled blood TCRbeta repertoires that made up the dataset. HLA class I and class II types, where available, came from metadata supplied by the sample provider rather than from assay-based typing. Samples came from the ongoing ImmuneRACE study (first 160 participants) plus 1,254 subjects from 6 global collaborators. The sample metadata nearly always contained a de-identified subject ID, COVID-19 status, age in years and sex. The prospective study material was composed of cDNA or gDNA derived from T cells, B-cell-depleted T cells, or PBMCs.

Collaborating institutions collected whole blood in K2EDTA tubes following their own protocols. Collaborator samples were shipped for TCRbeta analysis as frozen whole blood, isolated PBMCs, or DNA extracted from either sample type. Taken from the germline V gene (reference sequence), the CDR1 and CDR2 loops are SEHNR and FQNEAQ. At the junction V is shortened by 0 bases and J by 6 bases, with 8 bases in between. The CDR3 has 13 amino acids, counting the end cysteine and phenylalanine. The kept DNA is CDR3 alone, 39 bases in frame from the first base. What the research found in general, with its limitations: The quantity of clinical and demographic metadata differed by source and by participant and was supplied without curation.

The immunoSEQ Assay, a bias-controlled multiplex PCR, was used to amplify TCRbeta CDR3 regions from genomic DNA. In the original analysis: Within the assay, amplification of reference gene primers was used to estimate how many nucleated cells each sample contained. To quantify the absolute abundance of each unique TCRbeta CDR3 rearrangement, sequence reads were collapsed and filtered. Productive Simpson clonality was computed per sample as the square root of Simpson's diversity index over productive rearrangements. TCRdb retrieved this table from immuneACCESS and kept in-frame rearrangements only. Not all clones are present; in checked studies, unresolved V genes account for under half, and no reason is known for the remainder. Clone size and the V and J calls come from that table; the DNA yielded D and trimming. The sample table records some 100,000 clones; over 75% of these occur just once. In total, the top ten clones hold around 6.9% of the sample.

The chain is encoded by TRBV7-9 joined to TRBJ1-2, with the D gene not confidently named. The TCR sequence derives from an older woman with acute or convalescent COVID-19. Sample: peripheral blood. The CDR3 reads as follows: CASSLANPDGYTF. The DNA reads as follows: TGTGCCAGCAGCTTAGCAAATCCTGATGGCTACACCTTC.